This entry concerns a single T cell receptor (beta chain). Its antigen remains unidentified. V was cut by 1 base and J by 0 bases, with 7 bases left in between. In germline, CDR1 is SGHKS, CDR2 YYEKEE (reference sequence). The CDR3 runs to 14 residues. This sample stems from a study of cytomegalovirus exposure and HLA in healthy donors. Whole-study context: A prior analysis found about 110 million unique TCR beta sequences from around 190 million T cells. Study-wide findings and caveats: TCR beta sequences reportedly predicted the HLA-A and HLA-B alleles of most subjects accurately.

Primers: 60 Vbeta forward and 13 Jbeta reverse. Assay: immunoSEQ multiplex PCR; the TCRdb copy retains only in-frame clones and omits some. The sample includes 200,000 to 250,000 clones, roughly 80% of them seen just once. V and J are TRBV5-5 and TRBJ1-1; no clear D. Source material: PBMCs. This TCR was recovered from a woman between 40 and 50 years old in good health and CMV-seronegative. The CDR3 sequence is CASSLQFMNTEAFF. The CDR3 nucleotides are TGTGCCAGCAGCTTGCAGTTCATGAACACTGAAGCTTTCTTT.